Listed here are 7 T cell receptor beta chains from one sample, sequenced in a study of cytomegalovirus exposure and HLA in healthy donors (dated by TCRdb to 2015 to 2018). Preparation of the library involved the immunoSEQ multiplex PCR assay. For the multiplex PCR, a mixture combining 60 forward primers for TCR Vbeta segments and 13 reverse primers for TCR Jbeta segments was used. The source is immuneACCESS, and TCRdb retained only in-frame sequences with V and J called. Part of the clones is not carried over; for the studies checked, unresolved V genes explain less than half of this, and the remainder is unexplained. Recorded for this sample are 120,000 or so clones; roughly four fifths of them occurred a single time. The ten largest account for about 2% of the sample. Input material: PBMCs. These receptors came from a man aged 18 to 35 in good health and CMV-seronegative.

The chain recombines TRBV2 with TRBJ2-3; D may be TRBD2 (6 bases). The CDR3 runs 15 residues. Germline V gives CDR1 SNHLY, CDR2 FYNNEI. The germline V and J ends were trimmed by 6 bases and 2 bases, with 15 bases remaining between them. DNA for the CDR3: TGTGCCAGCAGACCAGGTCGGGGGATCACAGATACGCAGTATTTT. Its protein is CASRPGRGITDTQYF.

This clone appeared a few times. The chain combines TRBV5-4 with TRBJ2-7; the match to TRBD1 covers 8 bases. Trimming removed 4 bases from V and 2 bases from J; junction bases left unmatched: 8. The CDR3 is 15 amino acids. In germline, CDR1 is SGHNT, CDR2 YYREEE (reference sequence). Written as DNA, the CDR3 is TGTGCCAGCAGCCCAAATCCGACAGGGGCCTACGAGCAGTACTTC. This translates into CASSPNPTGAYEQYF.

The V gene is TRBV18, the J gene TRBJ2-5, with 8 bases that match TRBD2. Germline V lookup: CDR1 KGHSH, CDR2 LQKENI. Unmatched junction bases numbered 7, after V lost 2 bases and J lost 2 bases. CDR3 length: 16 amino acids. CDR3 loop: CASSPGVAGSQETQYF. CDR3 bases: TGTGCCAGCTCACCAGGGGTAGCGGGGAGTCAAGAGACCCAGTACTTC.

V usage is TRBV10-3 and J usage is TRBJ1-1, with TRBD1 identical over 8 bases. V lost 8 bases, J lost 4 bases, and 6 bases stayed unmatched. Germline lookup yields CDR1 ENHRY and CDR2 SYGVKD. The CDR3 covers 13 residues. The CDR3 loop is CAIQGASSTEAFF. The CDR3 DNA follows: TGTGCCATCCAGGGGGCCTCGAGCACTGAAGCTTTCTTT.

There are a few counts of this clone. J is TRBJ2-1 and V is TRBV18; 8 bases are a match to TRBD1. The germline CDR1 and CDR2 sequences are KGHSH and LQKENI. CDR3 length: 14 residues. With V trimmed by 6 bases and J by 4 bases, 5 bases remained unmatched. The CDR3 DNA reads as TGTGCCAGCTCTCGGACAGGGTATTACAATGAGCAGTTCTTC. This codes for CASSRTGYYNEQFF.

The gene calls are TRBV5-4 and TRBJ1-3; D is perhaps TRBD1 (5 bases). CDR3 length equals 16 residues. CDR1 and CDR2 from the germline V gene are SGHNT and YYREEE (reference sequence). The V end lost 4 bases, the J end lost 0 bases, and 14 bases lay between the germline ends. The DNA of the CDR3 is TGTGCCAGCAGCCCTGACAGTACCTTCTCTGGAAACACCATATATTTT. Protein product: CASSPDSTFSGNTIYF.

This chain links TRBV25-1 with TRBJ2-5; TRBD2 matches at 10 bases. V gave up 1 base and J gave up 2 bases; unmatched junction bases: 4. The CDR3 contains 16 residues. The germline CDR1 and CDR2 sequences are MGHDK and SYGVNS. In DNA, the CDR3 is TGTGCCAGCAGTGAATCTCTAGCGGGGGCACAAGAGACCCAGTACTTC. Protein product: CASSESLAGAQETQYF.